The TCR beta chain under discussion was sequenced for a study of T cell responses to AZD1222 COVID-19 vaccine. Study-level points and caveats: The repertoires were collected only after the peak T cell response.

This table comes from immunoSEQ multiplex PCR, and its TCRdb copy is limited to in-frame clones, with some not included. Of fewer than 150,000 clones in the sample, 80% to 90% were seen once. Points on this clone: Its antigen is not identified.

The starting material was peripheral blood, obtained 28 days after the second AZD1222 dose. This sequence originates from an adult who received the AZD1222 COVID-19 vaccine.

CDR3 in DNA: TGTGCCAGCACCGACTATCTCAACACAGATACGCAGTATTTT. Residues: CASTDYLNTDTQYF. The chain employs TRBV6-5 and TRBJ2-3, with D tentatively TRBD2 (5 bases). The V and J ends lost 7 bases and 2 bases respectively, with 13 bases between them. This CDR3 spans 14 amino acids. Per the germline V gene, CDR1 is MNHEY and CDR2 is SVGAGI.